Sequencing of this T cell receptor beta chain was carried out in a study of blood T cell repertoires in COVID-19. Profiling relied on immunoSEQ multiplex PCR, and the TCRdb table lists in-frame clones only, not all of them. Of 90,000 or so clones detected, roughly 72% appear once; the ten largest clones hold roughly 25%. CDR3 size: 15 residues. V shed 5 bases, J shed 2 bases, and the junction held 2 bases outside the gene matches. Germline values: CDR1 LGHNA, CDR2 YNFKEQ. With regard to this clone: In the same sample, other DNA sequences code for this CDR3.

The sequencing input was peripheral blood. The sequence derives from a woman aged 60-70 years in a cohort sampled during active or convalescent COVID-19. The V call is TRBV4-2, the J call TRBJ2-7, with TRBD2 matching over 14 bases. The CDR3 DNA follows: TGTGCCAGCAGCTTGACTAGCGGGGGGGCCTACGAGCAGTACTTC. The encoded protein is CASSLTSGGAYEQYF.